This TCR beta chain was sequenced for a study of OX40 agonist ivuxolimab in advanced cancers. Study-wide context: Treatment of patients was with ivuxolimab, an agonistic anti-OX40 (CD134) antibody.

Trimming took 4 bases from V and 4 from J; bases not matched to a gene: 7. This CDR3 contains 14 residues. Germline V gene lookup returns CDR1 GTSNPN and CDR2 SVGIG (reference sequence). Some clones are missing from TCRdb's copy, which holds only in-frame ones; the method was immunoSEQ multiplex PCR. The sample lists under 50,000 clones, almost 90% occurring once. This clone was counted only a few times. This chain joins TRBV30 and TRBJ1-5; TRBD1 agrees at 7 bases. This receptor was identified in an adult with an advanced solid tumor such as melanoma, head and neck, liver or kidney cancer. The starting material was CD4+ or CD8+ T cells sorted from blood, obtained in a trial of the OX40 agonist ivuxolimab. The CDR3 reads CAWNRGQLNQPQHF. The DNA for the CDR3 is TGTGCCTGGAACCGGGGACAGCTAAATCAGCCCCAGCATTTT.